Shown below are 11 T cell receptor beta chains from a single sample sequenced in a study of CXCR3-negative and CXCR3-positive naive CD8 T cells. The TRB libraries of cDNA were built by UMI-labeled 5' RACE. TCRdb re-called the 5' RACE reads, yielding one record per CDR3 amino acid sequence without DNA. The sample table sets out 100,000 to 150,000 distinct CDR3 sequences. The sample comprised naive CXCR3- CD8+ T cells from blood. Subset of the sample: CD45RO-CCR7+CD27+CD95- naive CD8+ T cells lacking CXCR3 (TNR3-). Receptors were obtained from a human donor in good health. Some clones in this sample may be carry-over from other donors' samples.

The rearrangement joins TRBV29-1 to TRBJ1-5; TCRdb indicates TRBD1, and absent DNA this call remains unverified. Germline lookup yields CDR1 SQVTM and CDR2 ANQGSEA. This CDR3 contains 14 residues. CDR3 loop: CSVVQGNSNQPQHF.

The gene calls are TRBV4-1 and TRBJ2-1; TCRdb picks TRBD2, but there is no DNA to check that call. The germline gives CDR1 MGHRA, CDR2 YSYEKL. The CDR3 runs to 16 residues. Here the CDR3 reads CASSQVSARSYNEQFF.

The chain has TRBV28 and TRBJ2-2; TCRdb returns TRBD2, unconfirmable since there is no DNA. The germline CDR1 and CDR2 sequences are MDHEN and SYDVKM. The CDR3 is made up of 13 amino acids. The CDR3 is CATRGLSPGELFF.

The chain recombines TRBV28 with TRBJ2-7; with no DNA, the TCRdb D assignment of TRBD2 cannot be verified. Germline CDR1 reads MDHEN; CDR2 reads SYDVKM. This CDR3 has 15 amino acids. The CDR3 spells CASSGGLGPDYEQYF.

J is TRBJ2-3 and V is TRBV4-1; TCRdb's assignment of TRBD2 cannot be checked, as there is no DNA. The germline CDR1 and CDR2 sequences are MGHRA and YSYEKL. The CDR3 is made up of 15 amino acids. The CDR3 is CASSQASGGDDTQYF.

This chain connects TRBV6-4 to TRBJ2-5; there is no DNA to check the TCRdb D call of TRBD2. Germline V gives CDR1 MRHNA, CDR2 SNTAGT. This CDR3 has 15 amino acids. The CDR3 protein is CARNTTSQYQETQYF.

The V gene is TRBV4-3, the J gene TRBJ1-1. Germline-derived CDR1 and CDR2 are LGHNA and YSLEER. CDR3 length: 14 residues. The CDR3 sequence is CASSQDLTNTEAFF.

The J gene is TRBJ2-7, the V gene TRBV20-1; TCRdb outputs TRBD2, but without DNA this stays unchecked. The CDR3 loop spans 11 amino acids. Germline V gene sequence: CDR1 DFQATT, CDR2 SNEGSKA (reference sequence). CDR3 protein: CSASEGSEQYF.

CDR3 amino acids: CASSSPTATPWSGYTF. V usage is TRBV7-9 and J usage is TRBJ1-2; without DNA, the TCRdb call of TRBD1 cannot be checked. In germline, CDR1 is SEHNR, CDR2 FQNEAQ (reference sequence). CDR3 size: 16 residues.

The chain couples TRBV29-1 to TRBJ2-7. The germline V gene encodes CDR1 SQVTM and CDR2 ANQGSEA. CDR3 size: 13 residues. This CDR3 reads CSVELEKIYEQYF.

The V call is TRBV10-3, the J call TRBJ2-1; TCRdb outputs TRBD2, but without DNA this stays unchecked. The CDR3 length is 17 residues. The germline V gene has CDR1 ENHRY and CDR2 SYGVKD. The CDR3 protein is CAISDFISSGAYNEQFF.